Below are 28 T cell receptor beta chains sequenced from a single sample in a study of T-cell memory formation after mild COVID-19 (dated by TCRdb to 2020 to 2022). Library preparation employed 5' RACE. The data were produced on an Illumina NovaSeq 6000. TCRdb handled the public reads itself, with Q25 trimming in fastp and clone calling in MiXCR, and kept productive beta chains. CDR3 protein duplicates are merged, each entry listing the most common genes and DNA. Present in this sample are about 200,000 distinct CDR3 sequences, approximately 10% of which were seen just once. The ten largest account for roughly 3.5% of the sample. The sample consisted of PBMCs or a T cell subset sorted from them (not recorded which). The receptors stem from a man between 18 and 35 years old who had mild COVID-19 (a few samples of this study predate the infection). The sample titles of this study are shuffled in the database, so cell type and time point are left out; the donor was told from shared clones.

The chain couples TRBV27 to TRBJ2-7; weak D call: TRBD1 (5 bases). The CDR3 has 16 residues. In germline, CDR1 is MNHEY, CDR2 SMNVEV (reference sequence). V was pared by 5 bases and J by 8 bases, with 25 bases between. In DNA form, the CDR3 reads TGTGCCAGCAGTCCCTCCCACAGGACCCCCCCACGGCAGCAGTACTTC. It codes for CASSPSHRTPPRQQYF.

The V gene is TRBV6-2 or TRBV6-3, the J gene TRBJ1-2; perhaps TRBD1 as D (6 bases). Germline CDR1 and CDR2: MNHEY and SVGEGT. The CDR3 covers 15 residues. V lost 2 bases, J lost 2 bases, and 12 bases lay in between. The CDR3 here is CASSYGGSSNYGYTF. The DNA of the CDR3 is TGTGCCAGCAGTTACGGGGGCAGCTCCAACTATGGCTACACCTTC.

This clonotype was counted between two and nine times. CDR3 nucleotides: TGTGCCAGCAGCCCGGGAGGAGGGGCTAACTATGGCTACACCTTC. Its translation is CASSPGGGANYGYTF. The chain joins TRBV9 to TRBJ1-2, with a tentative D call TRBD1 (5 bases). Trimming pared 4 bases from V and 0 bases from J, leaving 13 bases between. This CDR3 is 15 amino acids long. Germline V gene data show CDR1 as SGDLS and CDR2 as YYNGEE.

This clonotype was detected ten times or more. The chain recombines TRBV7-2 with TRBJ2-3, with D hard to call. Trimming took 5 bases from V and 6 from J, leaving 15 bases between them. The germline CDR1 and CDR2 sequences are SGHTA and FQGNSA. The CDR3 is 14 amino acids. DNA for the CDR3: TGTGCCAGCAGCCTTTGGATCCCCCGCGATACGCAGTATTTT. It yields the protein CASSLWIPRDTQYF. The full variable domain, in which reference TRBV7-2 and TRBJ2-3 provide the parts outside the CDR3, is GAGVSQSPSNKVTEKGKDVELRCDPISGHTALYWYRQSLGQGLEFLIYFQGNSAPDKSGLPSDRFSAERTGGSVSTLTIQRTQQEDSAVYLCASSLWIPRDTQYFGPGTRLTVL.

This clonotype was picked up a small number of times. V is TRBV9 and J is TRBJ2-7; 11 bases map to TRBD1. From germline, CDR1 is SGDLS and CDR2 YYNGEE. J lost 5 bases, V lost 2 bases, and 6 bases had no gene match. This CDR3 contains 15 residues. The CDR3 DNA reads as TGTGCCAGCAGCGTTGGGCCGGGACAGGGGGACGAGCAGTACTTC. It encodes CASSVGPGQGDEQYF.

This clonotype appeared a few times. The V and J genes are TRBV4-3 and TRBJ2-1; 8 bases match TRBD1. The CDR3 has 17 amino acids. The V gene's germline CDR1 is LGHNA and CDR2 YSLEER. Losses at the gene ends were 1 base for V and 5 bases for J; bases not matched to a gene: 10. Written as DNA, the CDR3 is TGCGCCAGCAGCCAAGCGACGGCGGGACAGGCCCACAATGAGCAGTTCTTC. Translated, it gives CASSQATAGQAHNEQFF.

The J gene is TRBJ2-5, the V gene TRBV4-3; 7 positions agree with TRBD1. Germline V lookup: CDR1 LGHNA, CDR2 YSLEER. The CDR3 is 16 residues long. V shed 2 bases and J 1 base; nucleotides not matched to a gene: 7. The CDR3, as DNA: TGCGCCAGCAGCCAAACCGGGACAGAGTTCCAAGAGACCCAGTACTTC. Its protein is CASSQTGTEFQETQYF.

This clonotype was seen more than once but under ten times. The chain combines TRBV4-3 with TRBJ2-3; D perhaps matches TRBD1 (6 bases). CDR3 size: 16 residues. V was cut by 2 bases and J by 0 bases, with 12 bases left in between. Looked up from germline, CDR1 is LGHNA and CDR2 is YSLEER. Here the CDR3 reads CASSQRQDPSTDTQYF. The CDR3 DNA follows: TGCGCCAGCAGCCAAAGACAGGACCCTAGCACAGATACGCAGTATTTT.

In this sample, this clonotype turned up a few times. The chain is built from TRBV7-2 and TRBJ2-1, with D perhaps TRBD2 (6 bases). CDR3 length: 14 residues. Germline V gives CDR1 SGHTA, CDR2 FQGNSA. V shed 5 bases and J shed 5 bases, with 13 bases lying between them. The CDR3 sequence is CASSTRRGNNEQFF. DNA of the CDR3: TGTGCCAGCAGCACCCGGCGGGGAAACAATGAGCAGTTCTTC.

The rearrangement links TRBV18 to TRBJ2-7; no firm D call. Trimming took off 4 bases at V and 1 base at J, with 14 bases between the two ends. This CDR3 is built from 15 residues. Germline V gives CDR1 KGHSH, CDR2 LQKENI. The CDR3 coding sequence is TGTGCCAGCTCACTCCGACCCCACCGATCCTACGAGCAGTACTTC. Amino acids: CASSLRPHRSYEQYF.

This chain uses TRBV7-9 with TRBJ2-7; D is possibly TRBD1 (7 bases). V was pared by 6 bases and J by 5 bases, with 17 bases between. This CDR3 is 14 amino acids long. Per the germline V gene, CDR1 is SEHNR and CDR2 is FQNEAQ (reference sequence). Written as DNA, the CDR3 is TGTGCCAGCAGTTTTACAGGAGGGGGCCACGAGCAGTACTTC. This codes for CASSFTGGGHEQYF.

The chain's CDR3 is CASRSGAAEQFF. CDR3 nucleotides: TGTGCCAGCAGATCAGGGGCGGCTGAGCAGTTCTTC. V gene TRBV6-5 combines with J gene TRBJ2-1, with D perhaps matching TRBD1 (6 bases). The CDR3 has 12 amino acids. Germline values: CDR1 MNHEY, CDR2 SVGAGI. With 6 bases removed from V and 9 bases from J, the gap between germline ends came to 12 bases.

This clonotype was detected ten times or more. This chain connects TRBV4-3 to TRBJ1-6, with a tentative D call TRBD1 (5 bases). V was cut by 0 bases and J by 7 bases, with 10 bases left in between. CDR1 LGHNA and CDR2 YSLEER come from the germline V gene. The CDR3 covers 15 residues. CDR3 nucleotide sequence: TGCGCCAGCAGCCAAGAGCAGGGTCGGAATTCACCCCTCCACTTT. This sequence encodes CASSQEQGRNSPLHF.

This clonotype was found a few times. CDR3 sequence (DNA): TGCGCCAGCAGTGAGGGAAGGACAGGGGACTACAATGAGCAGTTCTTC. Amino acid sequence: CASSEGRTGDYNEQFF. The chain couples TRBV10-1 to TRBJ2-1; TRBD1 agrees at 9 bases. From germline, CDR1 is WNHNN and CDR2 SYGVQD (reference sequence). This CDR3 is 16 amino acids long. The V and J ends lost 2 bases and 3 bases, in that order; junction bases with no gene match: 5.

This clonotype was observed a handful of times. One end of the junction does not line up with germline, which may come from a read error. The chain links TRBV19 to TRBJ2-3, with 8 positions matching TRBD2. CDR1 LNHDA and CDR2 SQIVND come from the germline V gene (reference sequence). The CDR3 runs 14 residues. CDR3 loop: CASSIAGAGAARDF. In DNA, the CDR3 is TGTGCCAGTAGTATAGCGGGAGCGGGGGCCGCACGTGATTTT.

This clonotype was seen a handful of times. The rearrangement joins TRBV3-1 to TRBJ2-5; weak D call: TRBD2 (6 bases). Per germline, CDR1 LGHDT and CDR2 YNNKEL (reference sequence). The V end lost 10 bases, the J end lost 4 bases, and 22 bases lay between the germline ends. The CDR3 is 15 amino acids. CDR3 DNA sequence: TGTGCCACCCAGCCAAGGGACTCCGGTAGAGAGACCCAGTACTTC. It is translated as CATQPRDSGRETQYF.

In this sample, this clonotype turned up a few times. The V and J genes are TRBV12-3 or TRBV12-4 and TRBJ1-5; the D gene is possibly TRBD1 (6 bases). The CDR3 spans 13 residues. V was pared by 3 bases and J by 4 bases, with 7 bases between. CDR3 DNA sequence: TGTGCCAGCAGTTTTACAGGGAATCAGCCCCAGCATTTT. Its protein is CASSFTGNQPQHF.

CDR3 region: CASSQTGGLTGELFF. The CDR3 DNA follows: TGCGCCAGCAGCCAAACGGGGGGCCTCACCGGGGAGCTGTTTTTT. The genes are TRBV4-3 and TRBJ2-2; maybe TRBD2 (7 bases). Trimming cost V 2 bases and J 4 bases, with 11 bases left between them. The CDR3 runs to 15 residues. Germline CDR1 is LGHNA and CDR2 is YSLEER.

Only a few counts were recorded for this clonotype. The CDR3 nucleotides read TGTGCCAGCAGCTTAGAGACCGCGAACACTGGGGCCAACGTCCTGACTTTC. It yields the protein CASSLETANTGANVLTF. The rearrangement joins TRBV7-2 to TRBJ2-6; no definite D call. V was pared by 1 base and J by 2 bases, with 12 bases between. The germline V gene has CDR1 SGHTA and CDR2 FQGNSA. There are 17 residues in the CDR3.

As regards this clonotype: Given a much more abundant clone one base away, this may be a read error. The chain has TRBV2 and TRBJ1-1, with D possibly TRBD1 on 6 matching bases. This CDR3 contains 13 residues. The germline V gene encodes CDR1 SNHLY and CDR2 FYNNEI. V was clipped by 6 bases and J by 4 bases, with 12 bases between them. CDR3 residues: CASSVQGRTEAFF. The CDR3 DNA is TGTGCCAGCAGCGTACAGGGACGCACTGAAGCTTTCTTT.

Here the CDR3 reads CASSLGGTTEAFF. The CDR3 nucleotides read TGTGCCAGCAGCCTTGGGGGAACCACTGAAGCTTTCTTT. V usage is TRBV4-2 and J usage is TRBJ1-1; TRBD1 might be the D (5 bases). Between the trimmed V and J ends, which lost 4 bases and 4 bases, there was a span of 10 bases. The germline V gene has CDR1 LGHNA and CDR2 YNFKEQ. The CDR3 is made up of 13 amino acids.

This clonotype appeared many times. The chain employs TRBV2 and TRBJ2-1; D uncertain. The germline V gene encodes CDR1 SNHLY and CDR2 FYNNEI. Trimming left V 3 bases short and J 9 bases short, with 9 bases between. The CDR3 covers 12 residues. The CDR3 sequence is CASSESGGEQFF. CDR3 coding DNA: TGTGCCAGCAGTGAGTCGGGCGGTGAGCAGTTCTTC.

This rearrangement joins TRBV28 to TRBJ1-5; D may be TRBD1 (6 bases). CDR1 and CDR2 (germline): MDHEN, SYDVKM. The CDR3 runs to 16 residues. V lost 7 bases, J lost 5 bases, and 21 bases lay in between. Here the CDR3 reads CASTLGAPGAYQPQHF. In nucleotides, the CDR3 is TGTGCCAGCACCTTAGGGGCCCCAGGGGCCTATCAGCCCCAGCATTTT.

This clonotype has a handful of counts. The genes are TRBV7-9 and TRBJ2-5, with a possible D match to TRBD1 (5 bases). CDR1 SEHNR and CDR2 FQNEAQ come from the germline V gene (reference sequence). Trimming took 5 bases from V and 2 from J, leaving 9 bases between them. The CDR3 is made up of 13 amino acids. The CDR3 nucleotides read TGTGCCAGCAGCCGACAGCCTCAAGAGACCCAGTACTTC. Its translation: CASSRQPQETQYF. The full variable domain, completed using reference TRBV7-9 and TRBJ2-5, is DTGVSQNPRHKITKRGQNVTFRCDPISEHNRLYWYRQTLGQGPEFLTYFQNEAQLEKSRLLSDRFSAERPKGSFSTLEIQRTEQGDSAMYLCASSRQPQETQYFGPGTRLLVL.

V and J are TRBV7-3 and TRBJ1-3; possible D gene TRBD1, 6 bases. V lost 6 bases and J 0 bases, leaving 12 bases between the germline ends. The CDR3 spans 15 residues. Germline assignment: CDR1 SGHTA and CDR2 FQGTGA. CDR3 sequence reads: CASSRGGNSGNTIYF. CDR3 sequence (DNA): TGTGCCAGCAGTCGCGGGGGCAACTCTGGAAACACCATATATTTT.

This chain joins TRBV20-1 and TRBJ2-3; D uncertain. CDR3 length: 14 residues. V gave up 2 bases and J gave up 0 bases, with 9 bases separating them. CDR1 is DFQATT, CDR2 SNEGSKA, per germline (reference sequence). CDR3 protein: CSARSALSTDTQYF. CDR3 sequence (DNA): TGCAGTGCTAGAAGTGCCCTTAGCACAGATACGCAGTATTTT.

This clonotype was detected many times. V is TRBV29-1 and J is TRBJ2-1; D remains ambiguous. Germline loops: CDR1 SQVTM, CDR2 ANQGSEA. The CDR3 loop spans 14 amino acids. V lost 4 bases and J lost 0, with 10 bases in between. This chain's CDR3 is CSVVEIGSYNEQFF. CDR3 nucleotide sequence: TGCAGCGTTGTCGAGATCGGCTCCTACAATGAGCAGTTCTTC.

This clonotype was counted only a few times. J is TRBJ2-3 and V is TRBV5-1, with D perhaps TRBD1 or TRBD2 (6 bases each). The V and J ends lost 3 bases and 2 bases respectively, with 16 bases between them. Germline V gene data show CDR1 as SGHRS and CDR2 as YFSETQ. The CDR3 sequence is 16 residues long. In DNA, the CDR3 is TGCGCCAGCAGCTCGGGGGCCGCTTGGACCACAGATACGCAGTATTTT. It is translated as CASSSGAAWTTDTQYF.